These 17 T cell receptor beta chains originate from one sample sequenced in a study of T cell changes during pregnancy in multiple sclerosis. Generated by immunoSEQ multiplex PCR, the TCRdb table keeps only in-frame clones and is missing some. The sample lists about 100,000 clones; 93% were seen once. The source was peripheral blood, collected after pregnancy. The receptors come from a female donor with multiple sclerosis, enrolled in a pregnancy study.

The CDR3 protein is CASSSRPGLEQYF. The CDR3 coding sequence is TGTGCCAGCAGCTCCCGCCCAGGGTTGGAGCAGTACTTC. This chain uses TRBV7-6 with TRBJ2-7; the D gene is possibly TRBD1 (5 bases). The CDR3 length is 13 residues. Germline V gene data show CDR1 as SGHVS and CDR2 as FNYEAQ. Trimming shortened V by 4 bases and J by 7 bases, and 14 bases separated the two germline ends.

The chain carries TRBV7-8 and TRBJ2-1; 9 nucleotides agree with TRBD2. This CDR3 region has 14 residues. Unmatched junction bases numbered 6, after V lost 3 bases and J lost 9 bases. The germline CDR1 and CDR2 sequences are SGHVS and FQNEAQ. The CDR3 region has the DNA TGTGCCAGCAGCTTGCGGGAGGGCGGGGGTGAGCAGTTCTTC. Encoded protein: CASSLREGGGEQFF.

The genes are TRBV5-6 and TRBJ2-1; D uncertain. The CDR3 runs to 11 residues. In germline, CDR1 is SGHDT, CDR2 YYEEEE. Trimming stripped 4 bases from V and 9 bases from J, with 8 bases between. CDR3 residues: CASSVLGEQFF. DNA for the CDR3: TGTGCCAGCAGCGTGCTAGGTGAGCAGTTCTTC.

The chain joins TRBV7-9 to TRBJ2-7; perhaps TRBD2 as D (6 bases). The V end lost 5 bases, the J end lost 4 bases, and 12 bases lay between the germline ends. The CDR3 totals 13 residues. Germline V gene lookup returns CDR1 SEHNR and CDR2 FQNEAQ (reference sequence). This CDR3 is CASSPPGGYEQYF. In DNA form, the CDR3 reads TGTGCCAGCAGCCCGCCCGGGGGATACGAGCAGTACTTC.

This clone appeared once. The V call is TRBV30, the J call TRBJ1-5; D may be TRBD1 (5 bases). The V and J ends lost 3 bases and 3 bases respectively, with 9 bases between them. The CDR3 has 13 amino acids. Germline CDR1 GTSNPN, CDR2 SVGIG (reference sequence). DNA for the CDR3: TGTGCCTGGAGGGCAGGGTACAATCAGCCCCAGCATTTT. Residues: CAWRAGYNQPQHF.

The J gene is TRBJ2-2, the V gene TRBV7-9; D is possibly TRBD2 (6 bases). V lost 2 bases and J 4 bases, leaving 14 bases between the germline ends. Per the germline V gene, CDR1 is SEHNR and CDR2 is FQNEAQ (reference sequence). The length of the CDR3 is 16 residues. This CDR3 reads CASSLYPRGSTGELFF. CDR3 in DNA: TGTGCCAGCAGCTTATATCCCCGGGGGTCCACCGGGGAGCTGTTTTTT. The full variable domain, completed using reference TRBV7-9 and TRBJ2-2, is DTGVSQNPRHKITKRGQNVTFRCDPISEHNRLYWYRQTLGQGPEFLTYFQNEAQLEKSRLLSDRFSAERPKGSFSTLEIQRTEQGDSAMYLCASSLYPRGSTGELFFGEGSRLTVL.

The V gene is TRBV19, the J gene TRBJ2-7; 8 nucleotides match TRBD2. Looked up from germline, CDR1 is LNHDA and CDR2 is SQIVND (reference sequence). V shed 5 bases and J 1 base; nucleotides not matched to a gene: 7. This CDR3 region has 15 residues. CDR3 sequence (DNA): TGTGCCAGTAGTTCAGCCGGGAGGGAATCCTACGAGCAGTACTTC. Protein sequence: CASSSAGRESYEQYF.

This rearrangement joins TRBV6-1 to TRBJ2-2; the D gene is possibly TRBD1 (5 bases). V lost 4 bases, J lost 4 bases, and 13 bases lay in between. The CDR3 extends over 15 amino acids. The germline gives CDR1 MNHNS, CDR2 SASEGT. CDR3 nucleotides: TGTGCCAGCAGTGTAGAAGGGGCAGGCACCGGGGAGCTGTTTTTT. Translated: CASSVEGAGTGELFF.

The rearrangement uses TRBV9 and TRBJ2-7; 12 nucleotides line up with TRBD2. Looked up from germline, CDR1 is SGDLS and CDR2 is YYNGEE. The trim removed 3 bases at V and 4 bases at J, leaving 5 bases unmatched. The length of the CDR3 is 15 residues. CDR3 nucleotide sequence: TGTGCCAGCAGCGCAGGACTAGCGGGAATGTACGAGCAGTACTTC. It translates to CASSAGLAGMYEQYF.

This chain uses TRBV5-5 with TRBJ1-3; D may be TRBD1 (5 bases). The ends were cut back, 1 base at V and 1 base at J, with 9 bases in the middle. This CDR3 has 15 amino acids. CDR1 and CDR2 (germline): SGHKS, YYEKEE (reference sequence). CDR3 in DNA: TGTGCCAGCAGCTTGTTGGGGGGTTCTGGAAACACCATATATTTT. It is translated as CASSLLGGSGNTIYF.

The gene calls are TRBV5-1 and TRBJ1-4; D is unclear. The CDR3 loop spans 15 amino acids. Trimming pared 6 bases from V and 2 bases from J, leaving 14 bases between. Germline loops: CDR1 SGHRS, CDR2 YFSETQ. The CDR3 sequence: CASNSEGQTNEKLFF. The CDR3 DNA reads as TGCGCCAGCAACTCTGAGGGTCAGACTAATGAAAAACTGTTTTTT.

This chain joins TRBV5-6 and TRBJ1-2; 7 bases agree with TRBD1. The CDR3 length is 16 residues. Germline V gene sequence: CDR1 SGHDT, CDR2 YYEEEE. J gave up 2 bases and V 4 bases, and 11 bases lay outside the gene matches. CDR3 protein: CASSRDPGTVNYGYTF. The CDR3 DNA is TGTGCCAGCAGCCGCGACCCGGGGACAGTAAACTATGGCTACACCTTC.

CDR3 in DNA: TGTGCCAGCAGCGTAGAGGGTGCGGGCAGACTCACCGGGGAGCTGTTTTTT. This encodes CASSVEGAGRLTGELFF. The J gene is TRBJ2-2, the V gene TRBV9; TRBD2 might be the D (5 bases). Germline V lookup: CDR1 SGDLS, CDR2 YYNGEE. V lost 0 bases and J 4 bases, leaving 16 bases between the germline ends. This CDR3 is 17 amino acids long.

This sequence joins TRBV6-1 and TRBJ1-4; D is undetermined. The CDR3 loop spans 12 amino acids. CDR1 MNHNS and CDR2 SASEGT come from the germline V gene. V gave up 6 bases and J gave up 7 bases, with 9 bases separating them. CDR3 loop: CASSLRGEKLFF. In nucleotides, the CDR3 is TGTGCCAGCAGCCTCCGAGGTGAAAAACTGTTTTTT.

The J gene is TRBJ1-2, the V gene TRBV5-1; possible D gene TRBD1, 6 bases. Germline assignment: CDR1 SGHRS and CDR2 YFSETQ. V dropped 0 bases and J dropped 3 bases, with 15 bases sitting between them. This CDR3 contains 16 residues. CDR3: CASSLAGGRSYYGYTF. The DNA of the CDR3 is TGCGCCAGCAGCTTGGCGGGGGGCAGGAGTTACTATGGCTACACCTTC. Drawing the rest from reference TRBV5-1 and TRBJ1-2, the complete variable domain is KAGVTQTPRYLIKTRGQQVTLSCSPISGHRSVSWYQQTPGQGLQFLFEYFSETQRNKGNFPGRFSGRQFSNSRSEMNVSTLELGDSALYLCASSLAGGRSYYGYTFGSGTRLTVV.

This clone has a handful of counts. This chain joins TRBV28 and TRBJ1-5, with a possible D match to TRBD1 (5 bases). The CDR3 is made up of 12 amino acids. The V end lost 10 bases, the J end lost 1 base, and 8 bases lay between the germline ends. CDR1 MDHEN and CDR2 SYDVKM come from the germline V gene. DNA for the CDR3: TGTGCCACCCGACAGAGCAATCAGCCCCAGCATTTT. Residues: CATRQSNQPQHF.

The chain employs TRBV6-1 and TRBJ2-7; TRBD2 agrees at 14 bases. From germline, CDR1 is MNHNS and CDR2 SASEGT. J lost 4 bases, V lost 0 bases, and 2 bases had no gene match. The length of the CDR3 is 16 residues. The DNA of the CDR3 is TGTGCCAGCAGTGAAGCGGGACTAGCGGGAGAGTACGAGCAGTACTTC. It encodes CASSEAGLAGEYEQYF.